This T cell receptor beta chain was identified during a study of Graves' ophthalmopathy and Graves' hyperthyroidism. Of note for this clonotype: One end of the junction does not line up with germline, which may come from a read error.

TCR beta CDR3 amplification used RNA transcripts. First-round RT-PCR used HTBI primers; second-round multiplex PCR followed. TCRdb re-called the multiplex PCR reads through MiXCR, storing one row per CDR3 protein. Of hundreds of thousands of distinct CDR3 sequences listed, roughly 41% are singletons. This CDR3 spans 15 amino acids. CDR1 is SGHNT and CDR2 is YENEEA in the germline V gene. This sequence joins TRBV11-3 and TRBJ2-7; D gene unclear. The TCR was taken from an adult man with Graves' ophthalmopathy. The specimen sequenced was peripheral blood. In DNA, the CDR3 is TGTGCCAACAGCTTGGATTCAGCCCCTTCCTACGAGCAGTACTTC. Amino acid sequence: CANSLDSAPSYEQYF.